Each of the 24 T cell receptor beta chains below was sequenced from the same sample in a study of T cell responses to AZD1222 COVID-19 vaccine. The protocol was immunoSEQ multiplex PCR, while the TCRdb copy is restricted to in-frame clones and leaves out a portion. The sample records roughly 35,000 clones, 85% to 90% being singletons. Source: peripheral blood, taken 28 days after the second AZD1222 dose. Every receptor here comes from an adult who received the AZD1222 COVID-19 vaccine.

The chain uses TRBV7-9 and TRBJ1-4; D gene uncertain. V lost 3 bases, J lost 6 bases, and 11 bases lay in between. Germline loops: CDR1 SEHNR, CDR2 FQNEAQ (reference sequence). This CDR3 is 14 amino acids long. As DNA, the CDR3 is TGTGCCAGCAGCTTGTCAAGGACCGATGAAAAACTGTTTTTT. It is translated as CASSLSRTDEKLFF.

The chain carries TRBV7-2 and TRBJ2-1, with D perhaps matching TRBD1 (6 bases). CDR3 size: 16 residues. The germline V gene has CDR1 SGHTA and CDR2 FQGNSA. Trimming took off 3 bases at V and 4 bases at J, with 16 bases between the two ends. The CDR3: CASSFATGHQYNEQFF. The CDR3 nucleotides are TGTGCCAGCAGCTTCGCTACGGGACACCAGTACAATGAGCAGTTCTTC.

The rearrangement joins TRBV10-3 to TRBJ1-6; a weak D match, TRBD1 (6 bases). The ends were cut back, 10 bases at V and 8 bases at J, with 15 bases in the middle. Germline CDR1 is ENHRY and CDR2 is SYGVKD. This CDR3 spans 13 amino acids. CDR3 protein: CATAAGAHSPLHF. CDR3 nucleotide sequence: TGTGCCACGGCGGCAGGGGCGCATTCACCCCTCCACTTT.

V and J are TRBV19 and TRBJ2-1, with D unresolved. Germline CDR1 LNHDA, CDR2 SQIVND (reference sequence). CDR3 size: 12 residues. The V gene lost 0 bases and the J gene lost 9 bases, with 6 bases spanning the gap. CDR3 in amino acids: CASSIEGGEQFF. The CDR3 DNA reads as TGTGCCAGTAGTATAGAGGGCGGTGAGCAGTTCTTC.

The chain employs TRBV3-1 (or the pseudogene TRBV3-2) and TRBJ2-1, with a tentative D call TRBD2 (5 bases). Trimming shortened V by 4 bases and J by 3 bases, and 7 bases separated the two germline ends. This CDR3 has 13 residues. CDR1 is LGHDT and CDR2 is YNNKEL in the germline V gene (reference sequence). Here the CDR3 DNA reads TGTGCCAGCAGCCTGGGAGTCTACAATGAGCAGTTCTTC. Amino acid sequence: CASSLGVYNEQFF.

The rearrangement joins TRBV5-1 to TRBJ1-6; D not resolved. Between the trimmed V and J ends, which lost 2 bases and 10 bases, there was a span of 4 bases. This CDR3 comprises 11 residues. CDR1 is SGHRS and CDR2 is YFSETQ in the germline V gene. The CDR3, as DNA: TGCGCCAGCAGCTTAAACTCACCCCTCCACTTT. Amino acids: CASSLNSPLHF.

This clone has only a few counts. The chain has TRBV20-1 and TRBJ2-5; 9 bases match TRBD2. The germline V gene has CDR1 DFQATT and CDR2 SNEGSKA (reference sequence). With V trimmed by 4 bases and J by 4 bases, 10 bases remained unmatched. CDR3 length equals 15 residues. CDR3: CSAIDSGGRVETQYF. CDR3 in DNA: TGCAGTGCTATTGATAGCGGGGGCCGCGTAGAGACCCAGTACTTC.

Only a few counts were recorded for this clone. The chain has TRBV5-1 and TRBJ1-1, with 10 bases that match TRBD1. The germline CDR1 and CDR2 sequences are SGHRS and YFSETQ. The CDR3 sequence is 14 residues long. The V and J ends lost 3 bases and 1 base, in that order; junction bases with no gene match: 0. CDR3 in amino acids: CASSWDRGNTEAFF. The CDR3 DNA reads TGCGCCAGCAGCTGGGACAGGGGGAACACTGAAGCTTTCTTT.

The V call is TRBV4-2, the J call TRBJ1-6; D is unclear. V lost 4 bases and J 0 bases, leaving 10 bases between the germline ends. The CDR3 is 16 amino acids. CDR1 and CDR2 from the germline V gene are LGHNA and YNFKEQ. The CDR3 DNA follows: TGTGCCAGCAGCCTAAAGAGGAGCTCCTATAATTCACCCCTCCACTTT. Amino acids: CASSLKRSSYNSPLHF.

For this clone: The sample holds other DNA sequences that translate to the same CDR3. V is TRBV27 and J is TRBJ2-1; perhaps TRBD2 as D (5 bases). This CDR3 comprises 12 residues. From germline, CDR1 is MNHEY and CDR2 SMNVEV (reference sequence). The V and J ends lost 5 bases and 13 bases respectively, with 15 bases between them. CDR3 sequence: CASSPEGSEQFF. The CDR3 coding sequence is TGTGCCAGCAGTCCAGAGGGTAGTGAACAGTTCTTC.

The chain combines TRBV15 with TRBJ1-1; D may be TRBD1 (5 bases). V shed 6 bases and J shed 4 bases, with 15 bases lying between them. The germline gives CDR1 LNHNV, CDR2 YYDKDF (reference sequence). The CDR3 has 14 residues. CDR3 sequence reads: CATRESGRGTEAFF. The CDR3 nucleotides are TGTGCCACCAGAGAATCGGGGCGGGGCACTGAAGCTTTCTTT.

The chain couples TRBV2 to TRBJ2-2, with D possibly matching TRBD1 (6 bases). The CDR3 is 14 amino acids. Germline CDR1 reads SNHLY; CDR2 reads FYNNEI. V was clipped by 6 bases and J by 4 bases, with 12 bases between them. This chain's CDR3 is CASSLGALTGELFF. CDR3 sequence (DNA): TGTGCCAGCAGCTTGGGGGCCCTCACCGGGGAGCTGTTTTTT.

The CDR3 DNA follows: TGCGCCAGCAGCTTGGCGGCGGGAGCGAACGGGGAGCTGTTTTTT. This gives the protein CASSLAAGANGELFF. The chain links TRBV5-1 to TRBJ2-2; 7 nucleotides align to TRBD2. Trimming cost V 0 bases and J 7 bases; bases outside gene matches: 6. The CDR3 is 15 residues long. Germline V lookup: CDR1 SGHRS, CDR2 YFSETQ.

This clone was detected only once. This sequence joins TRBV24-1 and TRBJ1-2; unclear D gene. V was trimmed by 3 bases and J by 2 bases, leaving 9 bases between them. From germline, CDR1 is KGHDR and CDR2 SFDVKD. This CDR3 is built from 14 residues. This CDR3 is CATSDNGPNYGYTF. CDR3 in DNA: TGTGCCACCAGTGATAACGGGCCGAACTATGGCTACACCTTC.

This clone has more than one count but fewer than ten. The rearrangement links TRBV7-9 to TRBJ2-2; D may be TRBD2 (6 bases). The CDR3 covers 14 residues. V lost 9 bases, J lost 1 base, and 12 bases lay in between. Germline-derived CDR1 and CDR2 are SEHNR and FQNEAQ (reference sequence). CDR3 residues: CASREGGNTGELFF. The CDR3, as DNA: TGTGCCAGTCGAGAGGGAGGGAACACCGGGGAGCTGTTTTTT.

CDR3 residues: CASTLAGGFYNEQFF. The CDR3 nucleotides read TGTGCCAGTACTCTAGCGGGGGGTTTCTACAATGAGCAGTTCTTC. The rearrangement uses TRBV19 and TRBJ2-1, with 11 bases aligning to TRBD2. Germline lookup yields CDR1 LNHDA and CDR2 SQIVND (reference sequence). This CDR3 region has 15 residues. J was trimmed by 3 bases and V by 7 bases; bases with no gene match: 5. Full variable domain (rest looked up from reference TRBV19 and TRBJ2-1): DGGITQSPKYLFRKEGQNVTLSCEQNLNHDAMYWYRQDPGQGLRLIYYSQIVNDFQKGDIAEGYSVSREKKESFPLTVTSAQKNPTAFYLCASTLAGGFYNEQFFGPGTRLTVL.

Points on this clone: One end of the junction does not line up with germline, which may come from a read error. This chain links TRBV6-1 with TRBJ1-1; 10 nucleotides match TRBD1. Per germline, CDR1 MNHNS and CDR2 SASEGT. This CDR3 is built from 16 residues. CDR3 in amino acids: CASSVDRGIESAEAFF. CDR3 coding DNA: TGTGCCAGCAGTGTGGACAGGGGGATAGAGAGCGCTGAGGCTTTCTTT.

The V call is TRBV2, the J call TRBJ2-7; D may be TRBD2 (6 bases). The germline CDR1 and CDR2 sequences are SNHLY and FYNNEI. The ends were cut back, 6 bases at V and 6 bases at J, with 15 bases in the middle. This CDR3 is built from 13 residues. The CDR3: CASSPSLASEQYF. The CDR3 DNA sequence: TGTGCCAGCAGCCCATCACTAGCTAGCGAGCAGTACTTC.

V is TRBV28 and J is TRBJ1-5; D unclear. This CDR3 is built from 11 residues. Germline V gene lookup returns CDR1 MDHEN and CDR2 SYDVKM. Trimming cost V 8 bases and J 3 bases, with 5 bases left between them. In DNA, the CDR3 is TGTGCCAGCCAGGCCAATCAGCCCCAGCATTTT. This sequence encodes CASQANQPQHF.

The V call is TRBV6-5, the J call TRBJ2-1; TRBD2 matches 13 bases. With 10 bases clipped from V and 4 bases from J, the junction kept 4 bases outside the gene matches. This CDR3 has 14 amino acids. Germline CDR1 and CDR2: MNHEY and SVGAGI. The CDR3 loop is CATQTSGRYNEQFF. The CDR3 DNA sequence: TGTGCCACCCAGACTAGCGGGAGGTACAATGAGCAGTTCTTC.

The chain carries TRBV4-2 and TRBJ1-4; maybe TRBD1 (6 bases). This CDR3 has 16 amino acids. V was trimmed by 1 base and J by 0 bases, leaving 9 bases between them. CDR1 is LGHNA and CDR2 is YNFKEQ in the germline V gene. Written as DNA, the CDR3 is TGTGCCAGCAGCCAAGTGGGGGGGCCAACTAATGAAAAACTGTTTTTT. Its protein product is CASSQVGGPTNEKLFF.

The V gene is TRBV7-9, the J gene TRBJ2-2; D gene unclear. The CDR3 is made up of 12 amino acids. Trimming took off 3 bases at V and 6 bases at J, with 5 bases between the two ends. CDR1 and CDR2 (germline): SEHNR, FQNEAQ (reference sequence). The CDR3 loop is CASSFGPGELFF. CDR3 nucleotides: TGTGCCAGCAGCTTTGGCCCCGGGGAGCTGTTTTTT.

This chain uses TRBV9 with TRBJ2-2; 8 nucleotides match TRBD2. Trimming at V came to 2 bases and at J to 1 base, leaving 4 bases not matched to a gene. CDR1 and CDR2 from the germline V gene are SGDLS and YYNGEE. This CDR3 is 16 amino acids long. In DNA, the CDR3 is TGTGCCAGCAGCGTCTCGAGCGGGAGGAACACCGGGGAGCTGTTTTTT. The encoded protein is CASSVSSGRNTGELFF.

The rearrangement links TRBV11-2 to TRBJ2-3; D is uncertain. The germline CDR1 and CDR2 sequences are SGHAT and FQNNGV. The germline V and J ends were trimmed by 1 base and 2 bases, with 10 bases remaining between them. The length of the CDR3 is 15 residues. The CDR3 coding sequence is TGTGCCAGCAGCTTAGCCGGGCTAAACACAGATACGCAGTATTTT. This encodes CASSLAGLNTDTQYF.